This T cell receptor (beta chain) was retrieved from a study of shared clonotypes between healthy human individuals. CDR1 and CDR2 (germline): SGHKS, YYEKEE (reference sequence). CDR3 length: 15 amino acids. J was trimmed by 4 bases and V by 1 base; bases with no gene match: 6. Naive-designated CD8 cells lacked CD45RO, were positively enriched for CCR7, and omitted terminally differentiated effector memory CD45RA+ cells. Only Caucasian adults living in Nashville, Tennessee served as donors. The table came from immunoSEQ multiplex PCR; TCRdb's copy has only in-frame clones and leaves some out. The table includes around 2.1 million clones, around 93% detected once. This clone was observed once. Its specificity is unknown. Study observations and caveats: Estimated clonotype richness was generally higher in naive than memory subsets.

Sequencing was carried out using naive CD8+ T cells from PBMCs. This TCR derives from a man between 18 and 35 years old in good health. Some clones in this sample may be carry-over from other donors' samples. The chain employs TRBV5-5 and TRBJ2-3, with 7 bases matching TRBD2. The CDR3 coding sequence is TGTGCCAGCAGCTTGATCGCGGGAGTAGCAGATACGCAGTATTTT. Translated, it gives CASSLIAGVADTQYF.